This is a list of T cell receptor beta chains from one sample in a study of T cell repertoires and Cas9 in healthy adults. The data were produced by immunoSEQ multiplex PCR, yet TCRdb's version contains in-frame clones alone and is incomplete. This table has fewer than 25,000 clones, around 90% appearing once. What was sequenced was CD4+ effector T cells (CD127+, CD25-, CD137-, CD154-) from PBMCs; culture status not recorded. These receptors originate from a human donor in good health. The CDR3 runs from the conserved cysteine through the conserved F or W. D genes are given only for firm matches. Size tells how often a clone was seen (once, few, many) or the class of an expanded clone, and some rows leave it out.

j_call: TRBJ2-3
v_call: TRBV4-2
d_call: TRBD2
clone_size: -
cdr3_length: 18
cdr3_nt: TGTGCCAGCAGCCTCATTACGACTAGCGGGGGAAGGGGAGATACGCAGTATTTT
cdr3_aa: CASSLITTSGGRGDTQYF

j_call: TRBJ2-7
v_call: TRBV4-2
d_call: TRBD1
clone_size: -
cdr3_length: 13
cdr3_nt: TGTGCCAGCAGCCAAGGGTCAGGGGGAGAGCAGTACTTC
cdr3_aa: CASSQGSGGEQYF

j_call: TRBJ2-1
v_call: TRBV29-1
d_call: TRBD1
clone_size: -
cdr3_length: 15
cdr3_nt: TGCAGCGTAGAGAGGGACAGGGGGCGTTATGTTAAGCAGTTCTTC
cdr3_aa: CSVERDRGRYVKQFF

j_call: TRBJ1-2
v_call: TRBV4-1
d_call: -
clone_size: few
cdr3_length: 13
cdr3_nt: TGCGCCAGCAGCCACCCGGGGAGCTATGGCTACACCTTC
cdr3_aa: CASSHPGSYGYTF

j_call: TRBJ1-1
v_call: TRBV2
d_call: -
clone_size: -
cdr3_length: 14
cdr3_nt: TGTGCCAGCAGTACCACCGGGATAGACACTGAAGCTTTCTTT
cdr3_aa: CASSTTGIDTEAFF

j_call: TRBJ1-2
v_call: TRBV10-2
d_call: -
clone_size: -
cdr3_length: 13
cdr3_nt: TGCGCCAGCAGTGAGTCGATTTTAGCTGGCTACACCTTC
cdr3_aa: CASSESILAGYTF

j_call: TRBJ2-3
v_call: TRBV4-3
d_call: -
clone_size: once
cdr3_length: 16
cdr3_nt: TGCGCCAGCAGCCAAGATGGGCTCTTCCGCACAGATACGCAGTATTTT
cdr3_aa: CASSQDGLFRTDTQYF

j_call: TRBJ2-7
v_call: TRBV21-1
d_call: -
clone_size: -
cdr3_length: 15
cdr3_nt: TGTGCCAGCAGCAAAGTCAGTTCCTCGGGGTACGAGCAGTACTTC
cdr3_aa: CASSKVSSSGYEQYF

j_call: TRBJ2-3
v_call: TRBV7-9
d_call: -
clone_size: -
cdr3_length: 11
cdr3_nt: TGTGCCAGCAGCCTGGAAGATACGCAGTATTTT
cdr3_aa: CASSLEDTQYF

j_call: TRBJ2-1
v_call: TRBV5-1
d_call: TRBD1
clone_size: -
cdr3_length: 15
cdr3_nt: TGCGCCAGCTCCGTTACAGGGGGCTTGTACAATGAGCAGTTCTTC
cdr3_aa: CASSVTGGLYNEQFF

j_call: TRBJ2-3
v_call: TRBV25-1
d_call: -
clone_size: -
cdr3_length: 16
cdr3_nt: TGTGCCAGCAGTCCCTCCCCTGGCAGGAGGGCAGATACGCAGTATTTT
cdr3_aa: CASSPSPGRRADTQYF

j_call: TRBJ2-7
v_call: TRBV9
d_call: TRBD2
clone_size: -
cdr3_length: 16
cdr3_nt: TGTGCCAGCAGCGTAGGGCCCAGCGGGGCCACCTACGAGCAGTACTTC
cdr3_aa: CASSVGPSGATYEQYF

j_call: TRBJ1-5
v_call: TRBV2
d_call: -
clone_size: -
cdr3_length: 13
cdr3_nt: TGTGCCAGCAGTGTCGGTACCGATCAGCCCCAGCATTTT
cdr3_aa: CASSVGTDQPQHF

j_call: TRBJ1-2
v_call: TRBV4-2
d_call: TRBD1
clone_size: -
cdr3_length: 15
cdr3_nt: TGTGCCAGCAGCCAAGCAGGGGGAGATAGCTATGGCTACACCTTC
cdr3_aa: CASSQAGGDSYGYTF

j_call: TRBJ2-7
v_call: TRBV6-1
d_call: -
clone_size: few
cdr3_length: 12
cdr3_nt: TGTGCCTCAGACCGGGGGTCCTACGAGCAGTACTTC
cdr3_aa: CASDRGSYEQYF

j_call: TRBJ1-1
v_call: TRBV6-4
d_call: -
clone_size: once
cdr3_length: 12
cdr3_nt: TGTGCCAGCAGTGACCCGCGGACCGGAGCTTTCTTT
cdr3_aa: CASSDPRTGAFF

j_call: TRBJ2-1
v_call: TRBV7-2
d_call: -
clone_size: -
cdr3_length: 12
cdr3_nt: TGTGCCAGCAGCTTAGGGCTGTATGAGCAGTTCTTC
cdr3_aa: CASSLGLYEQFF

j_call: TRBJ2-3
v_call: TRBV4-3
d_call: -
clone_size: -
cdr3_length: 13
cdr3_nt: TGCGCCAGCAGCCAATCTAGCGCAGATACGCAGTATTTT
cdr3_aa: CASSQSSADTQYF

j_call: TRBJ1-1
v_call: TRBV5-6
d_call: -
clone_size: -
cdr3_length: 13
cdr3_nt: TGTGCCAGCAGCCTGAAGGGGGGTTCAGAAGCTTTCTTT
cdr3_aa: CASSLKGGSEAFF

j_call: TRBJ1-6
v_call: TRBV5-6
d_call: TRBD1
clone_size: -
cdr3_length: 16
cdr3_nt: TGTGCCAGCAGCCTCGGGACAGGCTCTTATAATTCACCCCTCCACTTT
cdr3_aa: CASSLGTGSYNSPLHF